The sequence of this T cell receptor beta chain was determined in a study of blood T cell repertoires in COVID-19. The CDR3 has 14 amino acids. CDR1 MNHEY and CDR2 SMNVEV come from the germline V gene (reference sequence). V was pared by 6 bases and J by 4 bases, with 5 bases of the junction left unmatched. Only in-frame clones appear in the TCRdb table, and some are missing; sequencing was by immunoSEQ multiplex PCR. The repertoire consists of about 53,000 clones, with around 80% occurring once and the leading ten covering 11% to 15%. This chain uses TRBV27 with TRBJ2-3; 9 bases fit TRBD2. This TCR came from a human donor in a cohort sampled during active COVID-19. The sample was peripheral blood. CDR3 loop: CASRKRGEPDTQYF. The DNA of the CDR3 is TGTGCCAGCAGGAAGCGGGGGGAACCAGATACGCAGTATTTT.